Each of the 20 T cell receptor beta chains below was sequenced from the same sample in a study of CD8+ T cells in alopecia areata. It was cDNA, reverse transcribed from extracted RNA, that served as the sequencing template. The method was immunoSEQ multiplex PCR; TCRdb's version includes in-frame clones alone and lacks a portion of them. The table lists some 120,000 clones, about 50% of them singletons. The sample was NKG2D-low CD8+ T cells sorted from blood. Receptors were obtained from a human donor with alopecia areata.

The chain joins TRBV5-4 to TRBJ2-7; D remains unclear. The CDR3 totals 12 residues. With 1 base removed from V and 6 bases from J, the gap between germline ends came to 8 bases. Germline assignment: CDR1 SGHNT and CDR2 YYREEE (reference sequence). The CDR3 region is CASSLRPGEQYF. Written as DNA, the CDR3 is TGTGCCAGCAGCTTGCGCCCCGGCGAGCAGTACTTC.

CDR3 DNA: TGTGCCAGCAGTATCCTAGCGGGATACGAGCAGTACTTC. This gives the protein CASSILAGYEQYF. The chain uses TRBV28 and TRBJ2-7; 9 nucleotides line up with TRBD2. Trimming removed 5 bases from V and 4 bases from J; junction bases left unmatched: 3. Germline V CDR1 and CDR2: MDHEN, SYDVKM. The CDR3 has 13 amino acids.

The V call is TRBV29-1, the J call TRBJ2-5, with no clear D. The CDR3 runs 14 residues. The germline CDR1 and CDR2 sequences are SQVTM and ANQGSEA. V lost 1 base to trimming and J lost 5 bases, with 14 bases between them. The DNA for the CDR3 is TGCAGCGTTGAAGGCGGATCTTTGGAGGAGACCCAGTACTTC. Its protein is CSVEGGSLEETQYF.

V gene TRBV27 combines with J gene TRBJ1-2; D is ambiguous. The V end was cut by 10 bases, the J end by 4 bases, with 19 bases between. CDR3 length equals 14 residues. CDR1 is MNHEY, CDR2 SMNVEV, per germline (reference sequence). The CDR3 nucleotides read TGTGCCACCCGACCTGGCGGGGATATCTATGGCTACACCTTC. Amino acids: CATRPGGDIYGYTF.

The chain joins TRBV2 to TRBJ2-2, with D unresolved. Trimming left V 5 bases short and J 3 bases short, with 4 bases between. Germline V gene lookup returns CDR1 SNHLY and CDR2 FYNNEI. The CDR3 extends over 12 amino acids. The CDR3 is CASSYYTGELFF. CDR3 nucleotides: TGTGCCAGCAGTTACTACACCGGGGAGCTGTTTTTT.

This clone occurred a few times. The chain has TRBV30 and TRBJ2-1; D ambiguous. The germline V and J ends were trimmed by 4 bases and 0 bases, with 10 bases remaining between them. The germline gives CDR1 GTSNPN, CDR2 SVGIG (reference sequence). This CDR3 region has 14 residues. As DNA, the CDR3 is TGTGCCTGGAAGGGTAGGAGCTCCTACAATGAGCAGTTCTTC. Translating it yields CAWKGRSSYNEQFF.

This chain joins TRBV29-1 and TRBJ1-2; D ambiguous. V was clipped by 1 base and J by 4 bases, with 7 bases between them. CDR1 SQVTM and CDR2 ANQGSEA come from the germline V gene. CDR3 length: 12 amino acids. The CDR3 coding sequence is TGCAGCGTTGAAGCGGAGACCTATGGCTACACCTTC. It is translated as CSVEAETYGYTF.

This chain connects TRBV6-5 to TRBJ2-6, with 9 bases fitting TRBD1. Trimming took 4 bases from V and 1 from J; bases not matched to a gene: 2. The CDR3 covers 16 residues. Germline loops: CDR1 MNHEY, CDR2 SVGAGI. The CDR3 DNA reads as TGTGCCAGCAGTTCGACAGGGGGGTCTGGGGCCAACGTCCTGACTTTC. Translated, it gives CASSSTGGSGANVLTF.

In this sample, this clone turned up once. The sample contains more than one DNA sequence encoding this CDR3. The rearrangement joins TRBV5-1 to TRBJ2-7; D possibly uses TRBD1 or TRBD2 (5 bases each). The CDR3 sequence is 12 residues long. CDR1 and CDR2 (germline): SGHRS, YFSETQ. The germline V and J ends were trimmed by 0 bases and 6 bases, with 7 bases remaining between them. The CDR3 reads CASSLAGSEQYF. DNA for the CDR3: TGCGCCAGCAGCTTGGCAGGGAGCGAGCAGTACTTC.

This clone has more than one count but fewer than ten. The gene calls are TRBV27 and TRBJ2-1; D uncertain. The CDR3 totals 13 residues. With 5 bases removed from V and 4 bases from J, the gap between germline ends came to 9 bases. The germline CDR1 and CDR2 sequences are MNHEY and SMNVEV (reference sequence). As DNA, the CDR3 is TGTGCCAGCAGTCGGAGACCATACAATGAGCAGTTCTTC. This encodes CASSRRPYNEQFF.

V gene TRBV29-1 combines with J gene TRBJ2-5, with D perhaps TRBD2 (5 bases). V was clipped by 5 bases and J by 3 bases, with 16 bases between them. Germline-derived CDR1 and CDR2 are SQVTM and ANQGSEA. The CDR3 is 14 amino acids. The CDR3 DNA sequence: TGCAGCGTTCCTTCCTTGACTACCGAAGAGACCCAGTACTTC. Its protein is CSVPSLTTEETQYF.

V and J are TRBV27 and TRBJ2-7, with D uncertain. V was trimmed by 2 bases and J by 0 bases, leaving 14 bases between them. The CDR3 extends over 16 amino acids. Germline V gene sequence: CDR1 MNHEY, CDR2 SMNVEV (reference sequence). The CDR3 sequence: CASSLNAVGPSYEQYF. CDR3 coding DNA: TGTGCCAGCAGTTTAAACGCAGTTGGACCCTCCTACGAGCAGTACTTC.

The chain combines TRBV29-1 with TRBJ1-2; TRBD1 is a possible D gene (5 bases). The V gene's germline CDR1 is SQVTM and CDR2 ANQGSEA. Deletions cut 6 bases from V and 6 bases from J, with 11 bases between. This CDR3 contains 11 residues. This chain's CDR3 is CSVDDRDGYTF. The CDR3 DNA is TGCAGCGTAGATGACAGAGATGGCTACACCTTC.

This clone turned up a few times. Other DNA sequences of this sample code for an identical CDR3. This chain links TRBV13 with TRBJ1-5; D not resolved. The germline V gene encodes CDR1 PRHDT and CDR2 FYEKMQ (reference sequence). The ends were cut back, 5 bases at V and 5 bases at J, with 7 bases in the middle. The CDR3 consists of 12 residues. The CDR3 protein is CASSLGDQPQHF. DNA of the CDR3: TGTGCCAGCAGCCTCGGGGATCAGCCCCAGCATTTT. The full variable domain, in which reference TRBV13 and TRBJ1-5 provide the parts outside the CDR3, is AAGVIQSPRHLIKEKRETATLKCYPIPRHDTVYWYQQGPGQDPQFLISFYEKMQSDKGSIPDRFSAQQFSDYHSELNMSSLELGDSALYFCASSLGDQPQHFGDGTRLSIL.

This CDR3 reads CSEVQSSYNEQFF. The CDR3 nucleotides read TGCAGCGAAGTACAGAGCTCCTACAATGAGCAGTTCTTC. This sequence joins TRBV29-1 and TRBJ2-1; D ambiguous. Trimming shortened V by 7 bases and J by 0 bases, and 10 bases separated the two germline ends. The CDR3 runs 13 residues. Germline values: CDR1 SQVTM, CDR2 ANQGSEA.

The rearrangement links TRBV7-6 to TRBJ2-5, with unresolved D. Trimming pared 3 bases from V and 10 bases from J, leaving 12 bases between. Looked up from germline, CDR1 is SGHVS and CDR2 is FNYEAQ. The CDR3 extends over 12 amino acids. The CDR3: CASSLGRTDQYF. CDR3 nucleotides: TGTGCCAGCAGCTTGGGAAGGACGGACCAGTACTTC.

The chain couples TRBV27 to TRBJ1-2; weak D call: TRBD1 (6 bases). V was trimmed by 5 bases and J by 7 bases, leaving 14 bases between them. The CDR3 has 13 residues. Germline V gene data show CDR1 as MNHEY and CDR2 as SMNVEV (reference sequence). CDR3 sequence: CASSPRTESGYTF. For the CDR3, the DNA is TGTGCCAGCAGTCCTCGGACAGAAAGTGGCTACACCTTC.

This clone was seen a handful of times. The chain links TRBV29-1 to TRBJ1-2; D is uncertain. The CDR3 runs 14 residues. V was cut by 6 bases and J by 8 bases, with 22 bases left in between. CDR1 is SQVTM, CDR2 ANQGSEA, per germline. CDR3 loop: CSVALTDEDSGYTF. The CDR3 bases are TGCAGCGTCGCCCTCACCGACGAGGACTCGGGCTACACCTTC.

The gene calls are TRBV4-1 and TRBJ2-1; TRBD2 is a possible D gene (5 bases). The V end was cut by 3 bases, the J end by 5 bases, with 17 bases between. Germline V gene sequence: CDR1 MGHRA, CDR2 YSYEKL. The CDR3 runs 16 residues. The CDR3 reads CASSHSPPGVHNEQFF. In DNA, the CDR3 is TGCGCCAGCAGCCACAGCCCCCCCGGGGTTCACAATGAGCAGTTCTTC.

V gene TRBV29-1 combines with J gene TRBJ1-2; 8 positions agree with TRBD1. The CDR3 is made up of 13 amino acids. Germline CDR1 reads SQVTM; CDR2 reads ANQGSEA. The ends lost 3 bases at V and 7 bases at J; junction bases unmatched: 7. The CDR3 is CSVDDRGYSGYTF. The CDR3, as DNA: TGCAGCGTTGATGACAGGGGATACTCTGGCTACACCTTC.